This T cell receptor beta chain was captured in a study of beta chain features in type 1 diabetes. Study as a whole: There was similarity between patients and healthy donors in age, gender and cell yields. Across every sample, around 100,000,000 sorted cells were examined in total. Study-level findings and limits: Here, the possible influence of HLA type (on TCRB rearrangement) remained unresolved. Shortening of TCRB CDR3s, moderate but significant, appeared in all four CD4+ subsets of Type 1 diabetes patients.

A heparinised blood draw that averaged about 100 mL was obtained once from each donor. Investigators reverse transcribed all isolated RNA, so they sequenced expressed TCRB transcripts. The repertoire was sequenced with immunoSEQ multiplex PCR; TCRdb's copy has only in-frame clones and lacks some. The data contain 640,000 or so clones, roughly 13% of them singletons. In the case of this clone: What it binds is unknown.

Trimming pared 5 bases from V and 5 bases from J, leaving 12 bases between. This CDR3 comprises 14 residues. Germline V gives CDR1 MNHEY, CDR2 SMNVEV (reference sequence). Sequencing was carried out using naive CD4+ T cells from blood. The chain combines TRBV27 with TRBJ1-4; D not resolved. The origin of this receptor is a man younger than 35 with type 1 diabetes. The CDR3 DNA follows: TGTGCCAGCAGTCTAAAAGGGAGAAATGAAAAACTGTTTTTT. Translation gives CASSLKGRNEKLFF.